This record covers a single TCR beta chain. V was clipped by 0 bases and J by 2 bases; unmatched bases: 2. The CDR3 spans 15 residues. The germline CDR1 and CDR2 sequences are LNHDA and SQIVND (reference sequence). This entry belongs to a study of cytomegalovirus exposure and HLA in healthy donors. PCR primers comprised 60 Vbeta and 13 Jbeta primers. Profiled with immunoSEQ multiplex PCR; TCRdb holds only in-frame clones, not every one. The data show approximately 190,000 clones, around four fifths seen once. This receptor was identified in a woman aged 50 to 65 in good health and CMV-seropositive. This rearrangement joins TRBV19 to TRBJ2-5; 8 bases are shared with TRBD1. Material: PBMCs. The CDR3 DNA sequence: TGTGCCAGTAGTATAGATAGGGACAGGCAAGAGACCCAGTACTTC. This codes for CASSIDRDRQETQYF.